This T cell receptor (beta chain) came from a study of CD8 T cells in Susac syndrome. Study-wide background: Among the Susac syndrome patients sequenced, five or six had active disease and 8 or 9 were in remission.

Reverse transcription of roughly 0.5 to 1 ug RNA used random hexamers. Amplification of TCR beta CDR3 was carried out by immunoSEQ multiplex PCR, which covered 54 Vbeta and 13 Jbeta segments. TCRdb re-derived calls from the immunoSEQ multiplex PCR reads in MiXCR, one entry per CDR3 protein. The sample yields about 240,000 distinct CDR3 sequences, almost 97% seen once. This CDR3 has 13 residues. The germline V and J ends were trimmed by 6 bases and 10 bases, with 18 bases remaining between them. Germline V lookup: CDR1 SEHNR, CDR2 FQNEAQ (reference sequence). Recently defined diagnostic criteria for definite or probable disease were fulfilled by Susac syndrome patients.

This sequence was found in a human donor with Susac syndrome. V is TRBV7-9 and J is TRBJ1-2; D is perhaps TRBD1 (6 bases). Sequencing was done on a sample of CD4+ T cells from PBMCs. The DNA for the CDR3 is TGTGCCAGCAGGTCTACAGGGACGGATGACTACACCTTC. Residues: CASRSTGTDDYTF.